These 17 T cell receptor beta chains originate from one sample sequenced in a study of blood T cell repertoires in COVID-19. Assay: immunoSEQ multiplex PCR; the TCRdb copy retains only in-frame clones and omits some. The sample yields roughly 180,000 clones, approximately 82% seen once. The sequenced sample consisted of peripheral blood. The receptors originated from a woman aged 80 or over with active or convalescent COVID-19.

The V and J genes are TRBV3-1 (or the pseudogene TRBV3-2) and TRBJ2-1; 10 positions match TRBD2. V trimming: 0 bases; J trimming: 8 bases; junction bases outside the gene matches: 7. The germline CDR1 and CDR2 sequences are LGHDT and YNNKEL (reference sequence). The CDR3 contains 16 residues. The CDR3 loop reads CASSQDLAGAPDEQFF. The CDR3 DNA follows: TGTGCCAGCAGCCAAGATCTAGCGGGAGCCCCCGATGAGCAGTTCTTC.

The chain carries TRBV6-5 and TRBJ2-6, with a weak D call TRBD2 (5 bases). The germline V gene has CDR1 MNHEY and CDR2 SVGAGI. The CDR3 totals 15 residues. The germline V and J ends were trimmed by 8 bases and 0 bases, with 11 bases remaining between them. In nucleotides, the CDR3 is TGTGCCAGCTCTTCCCGGGGCTCTGGGGCCAACGTCCTGACTTTC. This codes for CASSSRGSGANVLTF.

The V call is TRBV28, the J call TRBJ2-7, with 8 bases aligning to TRBD1. J was trimmed by 7 bases and V by 7 bases; bases with no gene match: 18. Germline V gene sequence: CDR1 MDHEN, CDR2 SYDVKM. The CDR3 contains 16 residues. CDR3 nucleotides: TGTGCCAGCACCCCTCCGTGGGGCAGGGGGCGACCGGAGCAGTACTTC. This translates into CASTPPWGRGRPEQYF.

The chain carries TRBV19 and TRBJ1-2, with D tentatively TRBD1 (6 bases). CDR1 LNHDA and CDR2 SQIVND come from the germline V gene (reference sequence). The CDR3 spans 13 residues. Between the trimmed V and J ends, which lost 6 bases and 4 bases, there was a span of 12 bases. CDR3 nucleotide sequence: TGTGCCAGTAGCCCCACACAGGGCTATGGCTACACCTTC. Residues: CASSPTQGYGYTF.

The genes are TRBV25-1 and TRBJ2-1; D might be TRBD2 (6 bases). The CDR3 is 13 amino acids. With 4 bases removed from V and 10 bases from J, the gap between germline ends came to 14 bases. Germline assignment: CDR1 MGHDK and CDR2 SYGVNS. The CDR3 region has the DNA TGTGCCAGCAGTGTACTAGCTTTGGGGGAGCAGTTCTTC. Amino acids: CASSVLALGEQFF.

The gene calls are TRBV6-5 and TRBJ1-2, with 9 bases that match TRBD1. The V and J ends lost 9 bases and 3 bases, in that order; junction bases with no gene match: 5. This CDR3 is built from 13 residues. CDR1 MNHEY and CDR2 SVGAGI come from the germline V gene. CDR3 loop: CASRQGGYYGYTF. CDR3 sequence (DNA): TGTGCCAGTAGACAGGGGGGGTACTATGGCTACACCTTC.

V is TRBV6-6 and J is TRBJ1-6; D gene unclear. Looked up from germline, CDR1 is MNHNY and CDR2 is SVGAGI (reference sequence). Trimming pared 8 bases from V and 0 bases from J, leaving 14 bases between. There are 16 residues in the CDR3. The CDR3 DNA is TGTGCCAGCCGCAGTGTTTTAAGCTCCTATAATTCACCCCTCCACTTT. It translates to CASRSVLSSYNSPLHF.

The chain couples TRBV28 to TRBJ1-6; 9 bases agree with TRBD1. This CDR3 is 18 amino acids long. From germline, CDR1 is MDHEN and CDR2 SYDVKM. V was pared by 2 bases and J by 2 bases, with 7 bases of the junction left unmatched. The CDR3 nucleotides read TGTGCCAGCAGTTTAACCGGGACAGGGACTGCCTATAATTCACCCCTCCACTTT. This encodes CASSLTGTGTAYNSPLHF.

The CDR3 DNA follows: TGCAGCGCGGGACAGTACACTGAAGCTTTCTTT. It specifies CSAGQYTEAFF. The J gene is TRBJ1-1, the V gene TRBV29-1; 7 positions match TRBD1. CDR1 is SQVTM, CDR2 ANQGSEA, per germline. The CDR3 runs 11 residues. Trimming at V came to 7 bases and at J to 3 bases, leaving 2 bases not matched to a gene.

This clone was picked up a small number of times. The genes are TRBV6-5 and TRBJ2-7; 8 bases line up with TRBD2. Losses at the gene ends were 2 bases for V and 6 bases for J; bases not matched to a gene: 6. The CDR3 consists of 14 residues. From germline, CDR1 is MNHEY and CDR2 SVGAGI. The CDR3 is CASSYGTSFSEQYF. The CDR3 DNA is TGTGCCAGCAGTTACGGGACTAGTTTTTCCGAGCAGTACTTC.

The chain is built from TRBV5-8 and TRBJ1-5; no firm D call. Trimming cost V 4 bases and J 2 bases, with 16 bases left between them. The CDR3 runs to 16 residues. CDR1 is SGHTS and CDR2 is YDEGEE in the germline V gene. The CDR3 nucleotides are TGTGCCAGCAGCCTAAGCACGGGGATCGGCAATCAGCCCCAGCATTTT. As protein: CASSLSTGIGNQPQHF.

The chain couples TRBV2 to TRBJ1-4; TRBD1 aligns across 10 bases. The junction had 8 bases not matched to a gene; V was cut back by 8 bases and J by 8 bases. The germline V gene has CDR1 SNHLY and CDR2 FYNNEI. The CDR3 totals 14 residues. As DNA, the CDR3 is TGTGCCAGCTGCTTGGGACAGGGGACAGAAAAACTGTTTTTT. It translates to CASCLGQGTEKLFF.

The chain links TRBV6-5 to TRBJ2-7; 7 nucleotides match TRBD1. Germline V gene data show CDR1 as MNHEY and CDR2 as SVGAGI. The CDR3 is 13 residues long. The V gene end was trimmed by 4 bases and the J gene end by 2 bases; junction bases not matched to a gene: 2. The CDR3 nucleotides read TGTGCCAGCAGTTCTGACAGGGCCTACGAGCAGTACTTC. Translation: CASSSDRAYEQYF.

The rearrangement links TRBV7-6 to TRBJ2-1; 8 bases are a match to TRBD2. J gave up 4 bases and V 1 base, and 3 bases lay outside the gene matches. This CDR3 region has 15 residues. Per the germline V gene, CDR1 is SGHVS and CDR2 is FNYEAQ. This CDR3 reads CASSLDSGAYNEQFF. Written as DNA, the CDR3 is TGTGCCAGCAGCTTAGATAGCGGGGCATACAATGAGCAGTTCTTC.

This clone has more than one count but fewer than ten. The V gene is TRBV5-4, the J gene TRBJ2-7, with D unclear. Germline V gene data show CDR1 as SGHNT and CDR2 as YYREEE (reference sequence). This CDR3 is built from 13 residues. Trimming took 0 bases from V and 6 from J, leaving 10 bases between them. The CDR3 DNA reads TGTGCCAGCAGCTTGGAATCCGCCGGCGAGCAGTACTTC. This sequence encodes CASSLESAGEQYF.

The genes are TRBV7-3 and TRBJ1-2, with 7 bases matching TRBD1. With 5 bases clipped from V and 4 bases from J, the junction kept 10 bases outside the gene matches. CDR3 length: 15 amino acids. Germline V gives CDR1 SGHTA, CDR2 FQGTGA. CDR3 region: CASSPTGEVAYGYTF. The CDR3 region has the DNA TGTGCCAGCAGCCCCACAGGGGAGGTTGCCTATGGCTACACCTTC.

The chain employs TRBV5-1 and TRBJ2-3; D gene unclear. Trimming took off 4 bases at V and 2 bases at J, with 14 bases between the two ends. The germline V gene has CDR1 SGHRS and CDR2 YFSETQ. There are 15 residues in the CDR3. In nucleotides, the CDR3 is TGCGCCAGCAGCCTCCGGAGAGCCCACACAGATACGCAGTATTTT. Translated, it gives CASSLRRAHTDTQYF.